Sequencing of this TCR beta chain was carried out in a study of OX40 agonist ivuxolimab in advanced cancers. Assay used: immunoSEQ multiplex PCR; TCRdb lists only in-frame clones, some missing. The sample yields 99,000 or so clones, 94% seen once. V was pared by 6 bases and J by 5 bases, with 25 bases between. CDR3 length: 17 residues. Germline V gene data show CDR1 as SEHNR and CDR2 as FQNEAQ (reference sequence). This sequence was found in an adult with an advanced solid tumor such as melanoma, head and neck, liver or kidney cancer. The gene calls are TRBV7-9 and TRBJ2-5; a possible D gene is TRBD2 (6 bases). Sequenced material: CD4+ or CD8+ T cells sorted from blood, taken in a trial of the OX40 agonist ivuxolimab. The CDR3 coding sequence is TGTGCCAGCAGGTCAGGTTCCGGGACTTCGGGGAGGGAGACCCAGTACTTC. Translated: CASRSGSGTSGRETQYF.